The clone carrying this T cell receptor (delta chain) was counted between two and nine times. TCRdb reprocessed the RT-PCR reads through CATT. The repertoire has 13,000 or so delta-chain clones, approximately 33% of them found once; the top ten carry 3.5% to 4%. This sample was taken from a study of gamma-delta T cells after stem cell transplantation. This CDR3 region has 20 residues. V shed 9 bases and J 1 base; nucleotides not matched to a gene: 24. The germline V gene encodes CDR1 TSWWSYY and CDR2 QGS. This sequence joins TRDV1 and TRDJ1, with 9 bases aligning to TRDD2. The source material was gamma-delta T cells. The source is a human donor. It is not recorded whose cells these are; they may come from a transplant donor. In nucleotides, the CDR3 is TGTGCTCTCGAAAGGGCCTTCCTACTCGAAAGACTGGGGATCACCGATAAACTCATCTTT. The encoded protein is CALERAFLLERLGITDKLIF.